This TCR beta chain came from a study of CD8+ T cells in alopecia areata. RNA was extracted and reverse transcribed into cDNA as the sequencing template. The protocol was immunoSEQ multiplex PCR, while the TCRdb copy is restricted to in-frame clones and leaves out a portion. In the table there are some 150,000 clones, about 60% of which are singletons. Only a few counts were recorded for this clone. V lost 8 bases and J lost 4, with 8 bases in between. Germline CDR1 and CDR2: SEHNR and FQNEAQ (reference sequence). The CDR3 covers 11 residues. The receptor was derived from a human donor with alopecia areata. Source: CD4+ T cells sorted from blood, taken at week 0. The chain is built from TRBV7-9 and TRBJ1-2; no clear D gene. CDR3 amino acids: CASGLGYGYTF. Written as DNA, the CDR3 is TGTGCCAGCGGGTTGGGCTATGGCTACACCTTC.